The 2 T cell receptor beta chains in this list originate from one sample, sequenced in a study of blood T cell repertoires in COVID-19. The assay was immunoSEQ multiplex PCR, and TCRdb's table has in-frame clones only and misses some. The sample carries 200,000 to 250,000 clones, roughly 89% recorded once. Material: peripheral blood. These receptor sequences come from a man aged 60 to 69 who had recovered from COVID-19.

Remarks on this clone: An end of the junction differs from the germline gene, which may be a read error. The CDR3 DNA sequence: TGTGCCAGCTCTCCACAGAGTCGTTATCAAGAGACCCAGTACTTC. It encodes CASSPQSRYQETQYF. This rearrangement joins TRBV18 to TRBJ2-5, with no clear D. The CDR3 contains 15 residues. Germline-derived CDR1 and CDR2 are KGHSH and LQKENI.

V and J are TRBV4-1 and TRBJ2-1; the match to TRBD2 covers 9 bases. The CDR3 contains 21 residues. The ends lost 0 bases at V and 2 bases at J; junction bases unmatched: 17. CDR1 MGHRA and CDR2 YSYEKL come from the germline V gene. The CDR3 loop is CASSQEAKRVAGDFTYNEQFF. CDR3 in DNA: TGCGCCAGCAGCCAAGAGGCGAAGAGAGTAGCGGGAGATTTCACCTACAATGAGCAGTTCTTC.